This record covers a single TCR beta chain. Its antigen is not known. Sequencing used immunoSEQ multiplex PCR; TCRdb keeps in-frame clones, though not all of them. The table has 20,000 to 30,000 clones, 75% to 95% seen once. The data belong to a study of T cells in localized non-small cell lung cancer. Broader study findings: Only one tumor region was sequenced, so heterogeneity remains possible. Maximal T cell clonality occurred in uninvolved adjacent lung, with tumor ranking below it. Among the top 100 tumor clones, a median around 62 appeared in adjacent lung. Higher blood T cell density tracked longer overall survival.

The germline gives CDR1 MGHRA, CDR2 YSYEKL. V lost 1 base, J lost 7 bases, and 11 bases lay in between. The CDR3 runs 13 residues. The chain joins TRBV4-1 to TRBJ2-7, with D possibly matching TRBD2 (5 bases). This material consisted of peripheral blood, taken before any cancer treatment. The sequence was obtained from a female donor of 60 years or more with stage II squamous cell lung carcinoma. CDR3 in DNA: TGCGCCAGCAGCCAAGTGGGCACGGGGGAGCAGTACTTC. Translating it yields CASSQVGTGEQYF.